A selection of T cell receptor beta chains follows, all from one sample in a study of blood T cell repertoires in COVID-19. Method: immunoSEQ multiplex PCR; TCRdb's copy keeps in-frame clones and lacks some. This table holds 130,000 or so clones, roughly 85% found once. Specimen: peripheral blood. The source is a human donor in a cohort sampled during active COVID-19. Both conserved end residues are part of each CDR3. A D gene is named only where the DNA matches it firmly. Size tells how often a clone was seen (once, few, many) or the class of an expanded clone, and some rows leave it out.

j_call clone_size d_call v_call cdr3_aa cdr3_nt
TRBJ2-1 - TRBD2 TRBV9 CASSVVSGSDNEQFF TGTGCCAGCAGCGTAGTTAGCGGGTCTGACAATGAGCAGTTCTTC
TRBJ1-5 - - TRBV28 CASRNTGSQRFKPQHF TGTGCCAGCAGAAATACAGGGTCACAGAGATTCAAGCCCCAGCATTTT
TRBJ1-1 - - TRBV5-4 CASSSRGLTSTEAFF TGTGCCAGCAGCAGCCGGGGACTGACGAGCACTGAAGCTTTCTTT
TRBJ2-2 - TRBD2 TRBV4-2 CASSQAREGTGELFF TGTGCCAGCAGCCAAGCCCGGGAGGGGACCGGGGAGCTGTTTTTT
TRBJ1-4 - - TRBV6-2/TRBV6-3 CASSYGGGGYENEKLFF TGTGCCAGCAGTTACGGAGGGGGGGGCTACGAGAATGAAAAACTGTTTTTT
TRBJ1-2 - TRBD1 TRBV2 CASSGQGVAGYTF TGTGCCAGCAGTGGTCAGGGGGTCGCTGGCTACACCTTC
TRBJ2-6 - TRBD2 TRBV19 CASMPSGRVGANVLTF TGTGCCAGTATGCCTAGCGGGAGGGTAGGGGCCAACGTCCTGACTTTC
TRBJ1-2 - TRBD1 TRBV13 CASSRYRGAGYTF TGTGCCAGCAGCCGTTACAGGGGAGCGGGCTACACCTTC
TRBJ2-7 many - TRBV7-9 CASSPYGTNSYEQYF TGTGCCAGCAGCCCCTACGGGACAAACTCCTACGAGCAGTACTTC
TRBJ2-1 - TRBD1 TRBV7-2 CASSHGQGAGNEQFF TGTGCCAGCAGCCACGGACAGGGGGCAGGTAATGAGCAGTTCTTC
TRBJ1-4 - TRBD1 TRBV7-2 CASSLAVGRGRFRNEKLFF TGTGCCAGCAGCTTAGCGGTGGGCAGGGGGCGGTTCAGGAATGAAAAACTGTTTTTT
TRBJ2-1 - TRBD2 TRBV11-2 CASSSPAGGGNEQFF TGTGCCAGCAGCTCCCCAGCGGGAGGGGGGAATGAGCAGTTCTTC
TRBJ1-4 - - TRBV4-3 CASSHRDTNEKLFF TGCGCCAGCAGCCATCGGGACACCAATGAAAAACTGTTTTTT
TRBJ1-3 - - TRBV7-1 CASSSTNFWRGPPGHPVSGNTIYF -
TRBJ1-2 - - TRBV27 CASSLRSTGLIYGYTF TGTGCCAGCAGTTTACGCAGTACGGGGTTGATCTATGGCTACACCTTC
TRBJ1-1 few - TRBV10-3 CAISEGRNTEAFF TGTGCCATCAGTGAGGGCAGGAACACTGAAGCTTTCTTT
TRBJ1-2 once - TRBV5-5 CASSLGLGLGYGYTF TGTGCCAGCAGCTTGGGGTTGGGGCTTGGCTATGGCTACACCTTC
TRBJ2-1 - TRBD1 TRBV5-1 CASSFYQGANEQFF TGCGCCAGCAGCTTTTATCAGGGGGCCAATGAGCAGTTCTTC
TRBJ2-1 - TRBD2 TRBV5-5 CASSPSPSSGRNEQFF TGTGCCAGCAGCCCCTCGCCGTCTAGCGGGAGAAATGAGCAGTTCTTC
TRBJ1-5 - TRBD1 TRBV30 CAWSRGQWDSPQHF TGTGCCTGGAGCCGGGGACAGTGGGATTCGCCCCAGCATTTT
TRBJ2-3 - TRBD1 TRBV6-2/TRBV6-3 CASSYSRTGDITDTQYF TGTGCCAGCAGTTACTCCAGGACAGGGGACATCACAGATACGCAGTATTTT